A single sample is the source of the 28 T cell receptor beta chains below, sequenced in a study of shared clonotypes between healthy human individuals. Produced via immunoSEQ multiplex PCR; TCRdb's table is partial and in-frame only. The table records some 2.1 million clones, roughly 95% of them present only once. Naive CD8 cells lacked CD45RO and underwent positive selection for CCR7, leaving out terminally differentiated effector memory CD45RA+ cells. Source material: naive CD8+ T cells from PBMCs. The receptors were sampled from a man between 18 and 35 years old in good health. Some clones in this sample may be carry-over from other donors' samples.

The chain combines TRBV27 with TRBJ2-3; D not resolved. The CDR3 consists of 13 residues. Trimming left V 8 bases short and J 2 bases short, with 11 bases between. CDR1 and CDR2 from the germline V gene are MNHEY and SMNVEV (reference sequence). CDR3 sequence reads: CASLSGSTDTQYF. CDR3 coding DNA: TGTGCCAGCTTATCCGGGTCCACAGATACGCAGTATTTT.

The chain joins TRBV7-9 to TRBJ1-2; possibly TRBD1 for D (6 bases). This CDR3 is built from 13 residues. CDR1 and CDR2 from the germline V gene are SEHNR and FQNEAQ (reference sequence). Trimming pared 2 bases from V and 7 bases from J, leaving 11 bases between. CDR3 sequence reads: CASSLRGDGGYTF. In DNA form, the CDR3 reads TGTGCCAGCAGCTTAAGGGGGGACGGTGGCTACACCTTC.

The chain combines TRBV29-1 with TRBJ1-4; D may be TRBD1 (5 bases). CDR3 length equals 15 residues. V dropped 4 bases and J dropped 7 bases, with 19 bases sitting between them. The germline CDR1 and CDR2 sequences are SQVTM and ANQGSEA. CDR3: CSVVRWGTIGEKLFF. In DNA form, the CDR3 reads TGCAGCGTTGTTAGGTGGGGGACGATAGGTGAAAAACTGTTTTTT.

CDR3 nucleotide sequence: TGTGCCAGCAGGAAGGGGGTAGCGGGAGGGTTACCCAATGAGCAGTTCTTC. This translates into CASRKGVAGGLPNEQFF. The chain carries TRBV2 and TRBJ2-1; TRBD2 agrees at 11 bases. The CDR3 has 17 residues. V was clipped by 6 bases and J by 6 bases; unmatched bases: 13. CDR1 is SNHLY, CDR2 FYNNEI, per germline.

The gene calls are TRBV7-6 and TRBJ2-7; D unresolved. Germline CDR1 reads SGHVS; CDR2 reads FNYEAQ. V gave up 1 base and J gave up 0 bases, with 7 bases separating them. This CDR3 comprises 14 residues. The CDR3 is CASSLESASYEQYF. DNA of the CDR3: TGTGCCAGCAGCTTAGAGTCAGCCTCCTACGAGCAGTACTTC.

The rearrangement uses TRBV7-6 and TRBJ1-4, with D possibly TRBD1 on 6 matching bases. Trimming pared 5 bases from V and 7 bases from J, leaving 14 bases between. The CDR3 runs to 14 residues. CDR1 is SGHVS, CDR2 FNYEAQ, per germline. Here the CDR3 DNA reads TGTGCCAGCAGCCCAGAACAGGGTTTTGAAAAACTGTTTTTT. As protein: CASSPEQGFEKLFF.

This chain joins TRBV11-2 and TRBJ2-7; 14 bases are shared with TRBD2. Germline V gene lookup returns CDR1 SGHAT and CDR2 FQNNGV. The CDR3 is 17 amino acids. Trimming took 0 bases from V and 5 from J; bases not matched to a gene: 6. The CDR3 sequence is CASSLEPPGLAGDEQYF. CDR3 DNA: TGTGCCAGCAGCTTAGAGCCACCGGGACTAGCGGGAGACGAGCAGTACTTC. Filled out from reference TRBV11-2 and TRBJ2-7, the complete variable domain reads EAGVAQSPRYKIIEKRQSVAFWCNPISGHATLYWYQQILGQGPKLLIQFQNNGVVDDSQLPKDRFSAERLKGVDSTLKIQPAKLEDSAVYLCASSLEPPGLAGDEQYFGPGTRLTVT.

There are a few counts of this clone. Other nucleotide sequences from this sample produce the same CDR3. This chain uses TRBV9 with TRBJ1-1, with D possibly being TRBD1 (6 bases). The CDR3 loop spans 15 amino acids. V was pared by 0 bases and J by 0 bases, with 9 bases between. Germline values: CDR1 SGDLS, CDR2 YYNGEE. CDR3 sequence (DNA): TGTGCCAGCAGCGTAGTCGACAGGATGAACACTGAAGCTTTCTTT. It translates to CASSVVDRMNTEAFF.

This sequence joins TRBV6-1 and TRBJ1-5; no clear D. CDR1 and CDR2 from the germline V gene are MNHNS and SASEGT. The V gene lost 6 bases and the J gene lost 0 bases, with 12 bases spanning the gap. The CDR3 is made up of 15 amino acids. The CDR3 nucleotides read TGTGCCAGCAGCCCACGAGAGGTTAGCAATCAGCCCCAGCATTTT. Translation: CASSPREVSNQPQHF.

The chain uses TRBV25-1 and TRBJ1-3; D not resolved. CDR1 is MGHDK, CDR2 SYGVNS, per germline. This CDR3 is 15 amino acids long. Trimming shortened V by 3 bases and J by 3 bases, and 12 bases separated the two germline ends. CDR3 sequence (DNA): TGTGCCAGCAGTGAGTCCCCGTCCGGTGGAAACACCATATATTTT. It encodes CASSESPSGGNTIYF.

This sequence joins TRBV6-6 and TRBJ2-7, with no clear D. CDR1 and CDR2 from the germline V gene are MNHNY and SVGAGI (reference sequence). The CDR3 is made up of 14 amino acids. V dropped 0 bases and J dropped 3 bases, with 9 bases sitting between them. CDR3 protein: CASSYSVQGYEQYF. CDR3 bases: TGTGCCAGCAGTTACTCGGTCCAAGGCTACGAGCAGTACTTC.

V usage is TRBV6-5 and J usage is TRBJ2-1; 7 bases are shared with TRBD2. Germline V lookup: CDR1 MNHEY, CDR2 SVGAGI. V lost 0 bases and J lost 8; bases outside the gene matches: 7. The CDR3 is made up of 15 amino acids. The CDR3 spells CASSYSRLADDEQFF. The DNA for the CDR3 is TGTGCCAGCAGTTACTCGAGGCTAGCGGATGATGAGCAGTTCTTC.

Turning to this clone: A junction end diverges from the germline sequence, so it may reflect a read error. The gene calls are TRBV18 and TRBJ2-1; D is undetermined. The CDR3 extends over 13 amino acids. Germline CDR1 and CDR2: KGHSH and LQKENI. CDR3 DNA: TGTGCCAGCTCACTGTCCTCCGACAATGAGCAGTTCTTC. This codes for CASSLSSDNEQFF.

CDR3: CASSLAGVLYGYTF. CDR3 coding DNA: TGTGCCAGCAGCTTGGCCGGGGTTCTTTATGGCTACACCTTC. This chain links TRBV5-6 with TRBJ1-2; D unresolved. Germline V gene data show CDR1 as SGHDT and CDR2 as YYEEEE. The V gene lost 0 bases and the J gene lost 5 bases, with 11 bases spanning the gap. CDR3 size: 14 residues.

This clone was seen just once. The chain has TRBV7-3 and TRBJ2-2; D tentatively fits TRBD1 or TRBD2 (5 bases each). There are 16 residues in the CDR3. V lost 6 bases and J lost 0, with 14 bases in between. Germline V lookup: CDR1 SGHTA, CDR2 FQGTGA. CDR3 in DNA: TGTGCCAGCAGTTCTCGGGACGACGCGAACACCGGGGAGCTGTTTTTT. This translates into CASSSRDDANTGELFF.

This chain joins TRBV2 and TRBJ2-3; 9 bases fit TRBD2. The CDR3 has 15 amino acids. The J segment lost 4 bases and the V segment lost 8 bases, leaving 10 bases of the junction unmatched. Germline-derived CDR1 and CDR2 are SNHLY and FYNNEI. The CDR3 coding sequence is TGTGCCAGCTTGTCGCGGGAGGGCCAGGCAGATACGCAGTATTTT. It specifies CASLSREGQADTQYF.

The chain uses TRBV7-2 and TRBJ2-7; 9 positions match TRBD2. Trimming cost V 1 base and J 2 bases; bases outside gene matches: 6. The length of the CDR3 is 16 residues. Germline loops: CDR1 SGHTA, CDR2 FQGNSA. The CDR3 loop is CASSLERTSATYEQYF. Written as DNA, the CDR3 is TGTGCCAGCAGCTTAGAGCGGACTAGCGCTACCTACGAGCAGTACTTC.

The rearrangement uses TRBV13 and TRBJ1-5; 7 bases are shared with TRBD1. Losses at the gene ends were 4 bases for V and 0 bases for J; bases not matched to a gene: 6. This CDR3 comprises 16 residues. Per the germline V gene, CDR1 is PRHDT and CDR2 is FYEKMQ (reference sequence). The CDR3: CASSSRGAGSNQPQHF. CDR3 bases: TGTGCCAGCAGCTCCAGGGGGGCCGGTAGCAATCAGCCCCAGCATTTT.

As regards this clone: The sample has other DNA sequences that encode this CDR3 too. The chain couples TRBV5-6 to TRBJ2-1; maybe TRBD2 (5 bases). The CDR3 runs to 13 residues. V lost 0 bases to trimming and J lost 6 bases, with 7 bases between them. The germline V gene has CDR1 SGHDT and CDR2 YYEEEE. The CDR3 bases are TGTGCCAGCAGCTTGGGACGGGGCAATGAGCAGTTCTTC. Translation gives CASSLGRGNEQFF.

The gene calls are TRBV6-1 and TRBJ1-5; 8 bases line up with TRBD1. The J segment lost 2 bases and the V segment lost 7 bases, leaving 4 bases of the junction unmatched. CDR3 length: 14 residues. From germline, CDR1 is MNHNS and CDR2 SASEGT. DNA of the CDR3: TGTGCCAGCATGCAGGGGGCCGGCAATCAGCCCCAGCATTTT. It codes for CASMQGAGNQPQHF.

This chain joins TRBV4-2 and TRBJ2-7, with 8 bases that match TRBD1. CDR1 is LGHNA, CDR2 YNFKEQ, per germline. The ends lost 0 bases at V and 2 bases at J; junction bases unmatched: 12. The CDR3 length is 18 residues. CDR3 nucleotides: TGTGCCAGCAGCCAAGATACAGCAGGGGACAGGTGGGCCTACGAGCAGTACTTC. Encoded protein: CASSQDTAGDRWAYEQYF.

Remarks on this clone: The same CDR3 can be traced to other DNA sequences in this sample. The rearrangement uses TRBV9 and TRBJ2-5; 8 positions match TRBD1. The CDR3 loop spans 15 amino acids. CDR1 and CDR2 (germline): SGDLS, YYNGEE. Losses at the gene ends were 4 bases for V and 2 bases for J; bases not matched to a gene: 7. The CDR3 DNA sequence: TGTGCCAGCAGCCCGAACAGGGGGAGACAAGAGACCCAGTACTTC. Translation gives CASSPNRGRQETQYF.

J is TRBJ2-1 and V is TRBV28; 12 bases match TRBD2. Germline-derived CDR1 and CDR2 are MDHEN and SYDVKM. There are 18 residues in the CDR3. The V segment lost 5 bases and the J segment 7 bases; nucleotides outside the gene matches: 15. The CDR3 sequence: CASSPGLAGMGLGNEQFF. CDR3 in DNA: TGTGCCAGCAGTCCCGGACTAGCGGGAATGGGGTTGGGAAATGAGCAGTTCTTC.

J is TRBJ1-2 and V is TRBV7-9; D is possibly TRBD1 (6 bases). This CDR3 has 16 amino acids. Trimming cost V 5 bases and J 1 base, with 17 bases left between them. Per germline, CDR1 SEHNR and CDR2 FQNEAQ (reference sequence). The CDR3 protein is CASSTRNRELNYGYTF. The CDR3 coding sequence is TGTGCCAGCAGCACCAGGAACAGGGAGCTTAACTATGGCTACACCTTC.

The chain has TRBV15 and TRBJ2-7; tentatively, D is TRBD1 (6 bases). The length of the CDR3 is 15 residues. The germline CDR1 and CDR2 sequences are LNHNV and YYDKDF (reference sequence). The V gene lost 1 base and the J gene lost 2 bases, with 12 bases spanning the gap. CDR3 loop: CATSRARGGTYEQYF. In DNA form, the CDR3 reads TGTGCCACCAGCAGAGCCAGGGGTGGCACCTACGAGCAGTACTTC.

The chain recombines TRBV5-1 with TRBJ2-7; 9 bases are a match to TRBD1. CDR1 and CDR2 from the germline V gene are SGHRS and YFSETQ. After removal of 4 bases from V and 5 bases from J, the junction contained 10 bases not matched to a gene. There are 15 residues in the CDR3. This CDR3 reads CASSLTGTGHDEQYF. The CDR3 coding sequence is TGCGCCAGCAGCCTGACCGGGACAGGGCACGACGAGCAGTACTTC. Drawing the rest from reference TRBV5-1 and TRBJ2-7, the complete variable domain is KAGVTQTPRYLIKTRGQQVTLSCSPISGHRSVSWYQQTPGQGLQFLFEYFSETQRNKGNFPGRFSGRQFSNSRSEMNVSTLELGDSALYLCASSLTGTGHDEQYFGPGTRLTVT.

The rearrangement links TRBV7-9 to TRBJ2-1; 8 positions match TRBD2. V gave up 5 bases and J gave up 4 bases; unmatched junction bases: 7. The V gene's germline CDR1 is SEHNR and CDR2 FQNEAQ (reference sequence). This CDR3 region has 15 residues. For the CDR3, the DNA is TGTGCCAGCAGCCAAGAGCGGGGGAAGTACAATGAGCAGTTCTTC. This sequence encodes CASSQERGKYNEQFF.

In its sample, this clone was seen once. J is TRBJ2-5 and V is TRBV19, with D tentatively TRBD1 (5 bases). The CDR3 is made up of 17 amino acids. Germline V gene sequence: CDR1 LNHDA, CDR2 SQIVND (reference sequence). V was pared by 3 bases and J by 0 bases, with 17 bases between. The CDR3 coding sequence is TGTGCCAGTAGTATCCGCTCCCTCCTCAGGGACCAAGAGACCCAGTACTTC. This codes for CASSIRSLLRDQETQYF.